This TCR beta chain was sequenced for a study of beta chain features in type 1 diabetes. With regard to this clone: Its antigen is undetermined.

Whole-study results and caveats: Lower insertion and higher deletion counts appeared at VDJ junctions in type 1 diabetes patients. In all four CD4+ subsets, TCRB CDR3 length was significantly, moderately reduced in type 1 diabetes. Whether TCRB rearrangement is influenced by HLA type went unresolved here.

Germline V gene data show CDR1 as GTSNPN and CDR2 as SVGIG (reference sequence). The CDR3 spans 13 residues. The V end lost 7 bases, the J end lost 0 bases, and 12 bases lay between the germline ends. It was via CD45RO/CCR7/CD25/CD127/CD95/CD27 that CD4+ naive, central memory, regulatory and stem cell-like memory cells were sorted. The isolated RNA, all of it, was reverse transcribed, so expressed TCRB transcripts were what got sequenced. TCRdb's copy holds only in-frame clones and misses some; the assay was immunoSEQ multiplex PCR. The table lists just over 450,000 clones, approximately 28% of them singletons.

The receptor comes from a man between 18 and 35 years old in good health. The chain employs TRBV30 and TRBJ1-1, with D perhaps matching TRBD1 (5 bases). Sequenced material: naive CD4+ T cells from blood. The CDR3 region has the DNA TGTGCCTCCGGGACTAAAATGAACACTGAAGCTTTCTTT. It specifies CASGTKMNTEAFF.